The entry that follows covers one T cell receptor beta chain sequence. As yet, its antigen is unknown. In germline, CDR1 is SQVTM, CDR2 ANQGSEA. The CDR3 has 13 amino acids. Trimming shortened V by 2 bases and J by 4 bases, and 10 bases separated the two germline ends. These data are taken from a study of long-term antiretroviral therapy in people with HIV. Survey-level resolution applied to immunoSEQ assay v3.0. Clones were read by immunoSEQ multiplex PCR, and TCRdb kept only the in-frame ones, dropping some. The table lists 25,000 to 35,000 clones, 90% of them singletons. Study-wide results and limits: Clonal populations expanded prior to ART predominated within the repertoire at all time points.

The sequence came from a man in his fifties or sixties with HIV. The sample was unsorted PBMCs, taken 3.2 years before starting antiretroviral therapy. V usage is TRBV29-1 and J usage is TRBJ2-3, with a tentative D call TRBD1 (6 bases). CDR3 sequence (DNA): TGCAGCGTTGAACAGGGGCGGGCAGATACGCAGTATTTT. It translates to CSVEQGRADTQYF.